The 7 T cell receptor beta chains listed next were all sequenced from one sample in a study of Ad26.COV2.S vaccination and SARS-CoV-2 variants. The method was immunoSEQ multiplex PCR; TCRdb's version includes in-frame clones alone and lacks a portion of them. The sample has 180,000 or so clones, about 83% seen once; the top ten hold 5% to 7%. The sample was peripheral blood, taken after recovery from COVID-19. The receptors here all came from a human donor who had recovered from COVID-19.

The V and J genes are TRBV19 and TRBJ1-2; D is undetermined. The CDR3 contains 15 residues. Deletions cut 5 bases from V and 0 bases from J, with 13 bases between. Looked up from germline, CDR1 is LNHDA and CDR2 is SQIVND (reference sequence). CDR3 DNA: TGTGCCAGTAGTCCTTACAAACAAACTAACTATGGCTACACCTTC. Its translation: CASSPYKQTNYGYTF.

The genes are TRBV12-3 or TRBV12-4 and TRBJ2-3; D is unclear. V was cut by 7 bases and J by 2 bases, with 10 bases left in between. This CDR3 region has 13 residues. CDR3 residues: CASTSGYTDTQYF. The CDR3 DNA reads as TGTGCCAGCACTTCCGGCTACACAGATACGCAGTATTTT.

The rearrangement links TRBV9 to TRBJ1-5; TRBD1 is a possible D gene (6 bases). The CDR3 has 15 residues. The germline V gene has CDR1 SGDLS and CDR2 YYNGEE. Trimming removed 3 bases from V and 3 bases from J, with 13 bases in between. In DNA, the CDR3 is TGTGCCAGCAGCGAGGGAGGGACATTCAATCAGCCCCAGCATTTT. Amino acid sequence: CASSEGGTFNQPQHF.

This chain connects TRBV9 to TRBJ2-7; D may correspond to TRBD1 or TRBD2 (5 bases each). This CDR3 has 15 residues. Germline V gene sequence: CDR1 SGDLS, CDR2 YYNGEE. Between the trimmed V and J ends, which lost 4 bases and 5 bases, there was a span of 19 bases. This chain's CDR3 is CASSFRDAGVHEQYF. In DNA form, the CDR3 reads TGTGCCAGCAGCTTCCGGGACGCAGGCGTCCACGAGCAGTACTTC.

The sample holds one count of this clone. V is TRBV14 and J is TRBJ2-1; TRBD2 matches at 13 bases. The V segment lost 4 bases and the J segment 9 bases; nucleotides outside the gene matches: 6. The V gene's germline CDR1 is SGHDN and CDR2 FVKESK. There are 15 residues in the CDR3. The CDR3 spells CASSRLAGGGGEQFF. The CDR3 bases are TGTGCCAGCAGCCGACTAGCGGGGGGAGGAGGTGAGCAGTTCTTC. Complete variable domain (other parts from reference TRBV14 and TRBJ2-1): EAGVTQFPSHSVIEKGQTVTLRCDPISGHDNLYWYRRVMGKEIKFLLHFVKESKQDESGMPNNRFLAERTGGTYSTLKVQPAELEDSGVYFCASSRLAGGGGEQFFGPGTRLTVL.

V is TRBV11-2 and J is TRBJ2-7; a weak D match, TRBD2 (5 bases). The V gene's germline CDR1 is SGHAT and CDR2 FQNNGV. V was shortened by 0 bases and J by 5 bases, with 17 bases between the two germline ends. The CDR3 runs to 16 residues. The CDR3 here is CASSLDEVNRRDEQYF. DNA of the CDR3: TGTGCCAGCAGCTTAGATGAGGTCAATAGGCGGGACGAGCAGTACTTC.

There are a few counts of this clone. The chain employs TRBV2 and TRBJ1-3; possibly TRBD1 for D (6 bases). CDR1 and CDR2 (germline): SNHLY, FYNNEI. The CDR3 runs to 13 residues. Trimming pared 8 bases from V and 7 bases from J, leaving 15 bases between. For the CDR3, the DNA is TGTGCCAGCTCCAGGGGTATTGGCAACACCATATATTTT. This sequence encodes CASSRGIGNTIYF.